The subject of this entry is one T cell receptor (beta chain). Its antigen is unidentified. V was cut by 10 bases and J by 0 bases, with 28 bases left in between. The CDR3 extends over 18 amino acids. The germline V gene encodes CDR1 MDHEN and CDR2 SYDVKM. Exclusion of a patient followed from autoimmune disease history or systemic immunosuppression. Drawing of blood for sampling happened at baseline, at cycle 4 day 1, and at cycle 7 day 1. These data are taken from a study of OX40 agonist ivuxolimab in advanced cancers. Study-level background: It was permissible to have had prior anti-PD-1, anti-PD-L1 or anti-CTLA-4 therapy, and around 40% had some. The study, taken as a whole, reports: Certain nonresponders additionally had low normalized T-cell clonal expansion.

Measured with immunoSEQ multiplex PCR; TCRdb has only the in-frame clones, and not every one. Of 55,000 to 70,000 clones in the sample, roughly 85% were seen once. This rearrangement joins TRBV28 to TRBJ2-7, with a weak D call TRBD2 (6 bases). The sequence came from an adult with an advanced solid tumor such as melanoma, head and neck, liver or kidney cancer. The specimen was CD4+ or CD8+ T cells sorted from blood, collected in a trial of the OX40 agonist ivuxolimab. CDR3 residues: CAISLRDEGTSFSYEQYF. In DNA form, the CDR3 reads TGTGCCATCAGCCTCCGGGACGAAGGGACTTCTTTCTCCTACGAGCAGTACTTC.